This T cell receptor beta chain was identified in a study of CXCR3-negative and CXCR3-positive naive CD8 T cells. Background on the study: Summed over all libraries, TRB reads came to about 130 million, with about 1.5 +/- 0.3 million per library. General study findings and limits: Researchers reported similar TRBV-TRBJ usage in naive CXCR3-negative and CXCR3-positive cells, though memory differed. CXCR3-positive naive cells carried more hydrophobic TRB CDR3s than CXCR3-negative ones. Relative to memory CD8+ cells, whose diversity was much lower, both naive subsets had comparably high diversity.

CDR3 size: 12 residues. The germline gives CDR1 KGHSH, CDR2 LQKENI. Naive CD8+ T cells carried a CD45RO-CCR7+CD27+CD95- phenotype. Libraries were UMI-labeled 5' RACE TRB cDNA. From its re-call of the 5' RACE reads, TCRdb lists each CDR3 protein once, without DNA. The sample yields some 150,000 distinct CDR3 sequences, of which the top ten take up roughly 0.27%. About this clonotype itself: Antigen unknown.

The chain carries TRBV18 and TRBJ2-1; TCRdb picks TRBD2, but there is no DNA to check that call. The specimen sequenced was naive CXCR3+ CD8+ T cells from blood. This sample's subset: CD45RO-CCR7+CD27+CD95- naive CD8+ T cells expressing CXCR3 (TNR3+). The TCR originated in a human donor in good health. Some clones in this sample may be carry-over from other donors' samples. CDR3 loop: CASSPGVAEQFF.